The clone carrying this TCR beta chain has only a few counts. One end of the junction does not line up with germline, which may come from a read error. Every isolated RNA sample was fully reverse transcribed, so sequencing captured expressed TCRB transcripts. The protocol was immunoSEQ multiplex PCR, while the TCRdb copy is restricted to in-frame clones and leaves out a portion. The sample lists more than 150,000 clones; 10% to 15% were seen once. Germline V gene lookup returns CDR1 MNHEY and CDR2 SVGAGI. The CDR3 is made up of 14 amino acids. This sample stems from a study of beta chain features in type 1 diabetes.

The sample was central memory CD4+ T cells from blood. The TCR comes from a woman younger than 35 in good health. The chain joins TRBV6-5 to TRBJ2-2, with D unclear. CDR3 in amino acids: CASSEAKIPGELFF. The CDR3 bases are TGTGCCAGCAGTGAGGCTAAGATCCCCGGAGAGCTGTTTTTT.